The sequence of this TCR beta chain was determined in a study of tumor-infiltrating lymphocytes in primary liver carcinoma. TCR beta cDNA was made from 400 to 500 ng total RNA with a constant-region primer. Investigators got TCR beta libraries out of three nested multiplex PCR rounds, done with slightly modified ARM-PCR. It was with TRBV1-TRBV30 forward primers and a C-beta reverse primer that the first two PCR rounds were run, at about 10 cycles each. MiXCR, applied by TCRdb to the multiplex PCR reads, yields one record per CDR3 protein. The top ten clones hold 9% of a sample with some 320,000 distinct CDR3 sequences, about 60% of them seen once. Study-wide findings and caveats: Tumors and blood were compared for top-250-clone fraction, and tumors had the significantly higher value (p = 0.039). Relative to tumor region pairs, the tumor-adjacent and tumor-blood pairs showed overlap that was lower.

Unsorted whole blood yielded blood RNA, and germline DNA was extracted as well. Collected before surgery were 3 to 4.5 milliliters of peripheral blood. This CDR3 is built from 15 residues. From germline, CDR1 is LGHNA and CDR2 YNFKEQ. Comment on this clonotype: Its cognate antigen is unknown. This clone may be a read error of a much larger clone one base away.

The TCR comes from a man aged 35 to 55 with primary liver carcinoma and hepatitis B virus infection. The V gene is TRBV4-2, the J gene TRBJ2-7; possibly TRBD1 for D (6 bases). Sequenced sample: peripheral blood. The CDR3 coding sequence is TGTGCCGGCAGCCAAGACGTCGGGACACGCTACGAGCAGTACTTC. This codes for CAGSQDVGTRYEQYF.